The 2 T cell receptor beta chains given below trace back to one sample, sequenced in a study of shared clonotypes between healthy human individuals. Assay: immunoSEQ multiplex PCR; the TCRdb copy retains only in-frame clones and omits some. The data contain around 980,000 clones, 75% to 80% of them singletons. Sequenced sample: memory CD4+ T cells from PBMCs. The subset was: CD45RA-negative fraction. The receptors derive from a man aged 18 to 29 in good health. Some clones in this sample may be carry-over from other donors' samples.

V is TRBV5-1 and J is TRBJ2-5, with D maybe TRBD2 (5 bases). CDR1 and CDR2 (germline): SGHRS, YFSETQ. The V gene lost 3 bases and the J gene lost 7 bases, with 13 bases spanning the gap. CDR3 length: 13 amino acids. CDR3: CASSSDSPATQYF. CDR3 in DNA: TGCGCCAGCAGCTCGGACTCTCCTGCGACCCAGTACTTC.

Turning to this clone: The same CDR3 also results from other DNA sequences found in this sample. The genes are TRBV28 and TRBJ2-7; 9 nucleotides align to TRBD1. This CDR3 has 13 residues. Losses at the gene ends were 6 bases for V and 4 bases for J; bases not matched to a gene: 4. Germline V gene lookup returns CDR1 MDHEN and CDR2 SYDVKM. CDR3 in amino acids: CASSPGTGYEQYF. In DNA form, the CDR3 reads TGTGCCAGCAGCCCCGGGACAGGGTACGAGCAGTACTTC.